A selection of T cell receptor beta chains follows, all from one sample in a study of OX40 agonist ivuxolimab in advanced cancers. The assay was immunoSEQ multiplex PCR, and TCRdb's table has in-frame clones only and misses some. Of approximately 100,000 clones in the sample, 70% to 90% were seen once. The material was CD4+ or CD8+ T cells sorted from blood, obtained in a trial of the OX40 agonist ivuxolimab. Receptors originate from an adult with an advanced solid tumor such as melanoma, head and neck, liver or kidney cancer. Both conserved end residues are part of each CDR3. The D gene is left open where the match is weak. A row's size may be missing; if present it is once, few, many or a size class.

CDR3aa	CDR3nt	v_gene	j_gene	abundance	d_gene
CASIEVQRGEKLFF	TGTGCCAGCATCGAGGTACAACGCGGTGAAAAACTGTTTTTT	TRBV6-1	TRBJ1-4	.	.
CASSPSGLGNTIYF	TGTGCCAGCAGTCCCAGCGGCCTCGGAAACACCATATATTTT	TRBV28	TRBJ1-3	.	.
CASSRGLSGNTIYF	TGTGCCAGCAGCCGGGGGTTATCTGGAAACACCATATATTTT	TRBV7-6	TRBJ1-3	once	.
CASSEGTLNTEAFF	TGCGCCAGCAGTGAGGGAACACTGAACACTGAAGCTTTCTTT	TRBV10-1	TRBJ1-1	few	.
CASSPTIAGAQKNIQYF	TGTGCCAGCAGTCCCACCATAGCGGGGGCCCAAAAAAACATTCAGTACTTC	TRBV28	TRBJ2-4	.	TRBD2
CASSVSDDTEAFF	TGTGCCAGCAGTGTGTCCGACGACACTGAAGCTTTCTTT	TRBV5-5	TRBJ1-1	few	.
CASRLAGGIQETQYF	TGCGCCAGCAGATTAGCGGGGGGGATTCAAGAGACCCAGTACTTC	TRBV10-2	TRBJ2-5	.	TRBD2
CASSQDTRGPGNTIYF	TGCGCCAGCAGCCAAGATACAAGGGGACCTGGAAACACCATATATTTT	TRBV4-3	TRBJ1-3	.	.
CAWTGGVYGYTF	TGTGCCTGGACAGGGGGAGTGTATGGCTACACCTTC	TRBV30	TRBJ1-2	.	TRBD1
CASTRGQGETYEQYF	TGTGCCAGTACCCGCGGGCAGGGGGAGACCTACGAGCAGTACTTC	TRBV19	TRBJ2-7	.	TRBD1
CASTAYTEAFF	TGTGCCAGTACGGCGTACACTGAAGCTTTCTTT	TRBV19	TRBJ1-1	.	.
CASIKGAGPQETQYF	TGTGCCAGCATCAAAGGTGCGGGTCCCCAAGAGACCCAGTACTTC	TRBV7-6	TRBJ2-5	.	.
CASSLAGIGGQPQHF	TGTGCCAGCAGTTTAGCAGGGATAGGGGGGCAGCCCCAGCATTTT	TRBV28	TRBJ1-5	.	.
CASSKDRGLQWSYEQYF	TGTGCCAGCAGCAAAGACAGAGGACTTCAGTGGTCCTACGAGCAGTACTTC	TRBV21-1	TRBJ2-7	.	.
CASSLNGGTPQMETQYF	TGTGCCAGCAGCTTAAATGGAGGAACACCCCAGATGGAGACCCAGTACTTC	TRBV7-3	TRBJ2-5	.	.
CASSRSDRGRGKLFF	TGTGCCAGCAGCCGATCTGACAGGGGGCGCGGAAAACTGTTTTTT	TRBV4-2	TRBJ1-4	.	TRBD1
CASSPDGSSYEQYF	TGTGCCAGTAGCCCGGACGGTAGCTCCTACGAGCAGTACTTC	TRBV19	TRBJ2-7	.	.
CASRLGRPNTEAFF	TGTGCCAGCAGACTGGGCAGGCCGAACACTGAAGCTTTCTTT	TRBV28	TRBJ1-1	.	.
CASSQQGASNYGYTF	TGTGCCAGCAGCCAACAGGGGGCATCTAACTATGGCTACACCTTC	TRBV9	TRBJ1-2	once	TRBD1
CAISVRSGVRHTGELFF	TGTGCCATCAGTGTTCGATCGGGAGTTAGGCACACCGGGGAGCTGTTTTTT	TRBV10-3	TRBJ2-2	.	.
CASSDPSRGLQIYEQYF	TGTGCCAGCAGTGATCCCAGCAGGGGTTTACAAATCTACGAGCAGTACTTC	TRBV6-1	TRBJ2-7	.	.
CASSLTRGGVTDTQYF	TGTGCCAGCAGCTTGACGCGGGGGGGCGTAACAGATACGCAGTATTTT	TRBV5-6	TRBJ2-3	.	TRBD2
CASRVPGGWETQYF	TGTGCCAGCAGGGTGCCGGGGGGCTGGGAGACCCAGTACTTC	TRBV6-5	TRBJ2-5	.	.
CASSPTPFNYGYTF	TGTGCCAGCAGTCCCACACCGTTCAACTATGGCTACACCTTC	TRBV6-4	TRBJ1-2	.	.
CASSLALEGYTF	TGTGCCAGCAGCTTGGCCCTCGAGGGCTACACCTTC	TRBV5-4	TRBJ1-2	.	.
CASSQGQTKETQYF	TGCGCCAGCAGCCAGGGACAGACCAAAGAGACCCAGTACTTC	TRBV5-1	TRBJ2-5	.	TRBD1
CASSQDTSGRLNGYTF	TGTGCCAGCAGCCAAGATACCTCAGGGCGGCTAAATGGCTACACCTTC	TRBV4-2	TRBJ1-2	.	.
CASSTEGRRNSPLHF	TGTGCCAGTAGTACTGAGGGGAGAAGGAATTCACCCCTCCACTTT	TRBV19	TRBJ1-6	.	.
CASSLGARGAGTQYF	TGTGCCAGCAGCTTGGGCGCGAGGGGAGCGGGGACCCAGTACTTC	TRBV5-6	TRBJ2-5	.	.
CASSYSNRGGYEQYF	TGTGCCAGCAGTTACTCGAATCGGGGGGGCTACGAGCAGTACTTC	TRBV6-5	TRBJ2-7	.	TRBD2
CAWSVGGLHQPQHF	TGTGCCTGGAGTGTAGGAGGGTTACATCAGCCCCAGCATTTT	TRBV30	TRBJ1-5	.	.
CAISETDSYNSPLHF	TGTGCCATCAGCGAGACAGATTCCTATAATTCACCCCTCCACTTT	TRBV10-3	TRBJ1-6	.	.
CSVAELAGGETQYF	TGCAGCGTTGCCGAACTAGCGGGGGGAGAGACCCAGTACTTC	TRBV29-1	TRBJ2-5	once	TRBD2
CASSLPPGLAGDEQYF	TGCGCCAGCAGCTTACCCCCGGGACTAGCGGGGGACGAGCAGTACTTC	TRBV5-1	TRBJ2-7	.	TRBD2
CATSRDVGSGSNTQYF	TGTGCCACCAGCAGAGATGTTGGATCGGGGAGCAATACGCAGTATTTT	TRBV15	TRBJ2-3	.	.
CASSAPGQMNTEAFF	TGTGCCAGCAGTGCTCCGGGACAGATGAACACTGAAGCTTTCTTT	TRBV6-5	TRBJ1-1	.	TRBD1
CASSCPPRDRDNEQYF	TGTGCCAGCAGTTGCCCTCCCCGGGACAGGGACAACGAGCAGTACTTC	TRBV6-5	TRBJ2-7	.	TRBD1
CASSTLDRVNQPQHF	TGTGCCAGCAGCACCTTGGACAGGGTTAATCAGCCCCAGCATTTT	TRBV28	TRBJ1-5	.	TRBD1
CASRWGDRESSGYTF	TGTGCCAGTAGGTGGGGGGACAGGGAGTCGTCTGGCTACACCTTC	TRBV19	TRBJ1-2	.	TRBD1
CASSSPGTFNYGYTF	TGTGCCAGCAGTTCTCCCGGGACATTCAACTATGGCTACACCTTC	TRBV28	TRBJ1-2	once	.
CASSSMDRVENTIYF	TGTGCCAGCAGCTCAATGGACAGGGTAGAAAACACCATATATTTT	TRBV5-6	TRBJ1-3	.	TRBD1
CASSVEPRGDAFF	TGTGCCAGCAGTGTTGAACCCAGGGGAGACGCTTTCTTT	TRBV6-1	TRBJ1-1	.	.
CACAANYGYTF	TGTGCCTGCGCAGCTAACTATGGCTACACCTTC	TRBV30	TRBJ1-2	.	.
CASSPSGGVGYNEQFF	TGTGCCAGCAGCCCAAGTGGGGGGGTTGGCTACAATGAGCAGTTCTTC	TRBV9	TRBJ2-1	.	TRBD2
CASSVNRNTEAFF	TGTGCCAGCTCAGTGAACAGGAACACTGAAGCTTTCTTT	TRBV18	TRBJ1-1	few	.
CASSLGQGNYGYTF	TGTGCCAGCAGCTTAGGGCAGGGGAACTATGGCTACACCTTC	TRBV7-2	TRBJ1-2	.	.